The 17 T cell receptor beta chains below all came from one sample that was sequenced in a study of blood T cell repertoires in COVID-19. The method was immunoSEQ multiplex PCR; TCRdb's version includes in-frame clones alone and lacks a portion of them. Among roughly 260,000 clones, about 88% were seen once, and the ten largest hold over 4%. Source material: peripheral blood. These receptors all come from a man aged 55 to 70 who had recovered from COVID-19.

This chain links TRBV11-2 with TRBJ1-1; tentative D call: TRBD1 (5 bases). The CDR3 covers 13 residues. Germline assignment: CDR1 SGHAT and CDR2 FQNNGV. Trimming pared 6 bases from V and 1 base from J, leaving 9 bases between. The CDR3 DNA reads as TGTGCCAGCAGAAGAACAGGGAACACTGAAGCTTTCTTT. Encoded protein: CASRRTGNTEAFF.

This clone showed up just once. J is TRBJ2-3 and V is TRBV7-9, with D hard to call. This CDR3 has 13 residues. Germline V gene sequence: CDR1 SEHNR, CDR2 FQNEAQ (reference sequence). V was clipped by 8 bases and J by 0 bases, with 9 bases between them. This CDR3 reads CASSPPSTDTQYF. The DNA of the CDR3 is TGTGCCAGCTCTCCTCCTAGCACAGATACGCAGTATTTT.

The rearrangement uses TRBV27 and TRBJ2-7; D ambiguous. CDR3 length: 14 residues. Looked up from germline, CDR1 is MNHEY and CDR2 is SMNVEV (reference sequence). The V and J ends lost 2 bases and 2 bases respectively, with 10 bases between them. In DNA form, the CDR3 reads TGTGCCAGCAGTTTAAAGCGAGGAACCTACGAGCAGTACTTC. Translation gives CASSLKRGTYEQYF.

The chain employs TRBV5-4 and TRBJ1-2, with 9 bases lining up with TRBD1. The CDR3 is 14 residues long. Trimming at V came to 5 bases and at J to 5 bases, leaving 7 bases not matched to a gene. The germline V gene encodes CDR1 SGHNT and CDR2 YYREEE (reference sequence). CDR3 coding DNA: TGTGCCAGCAGTATCGGGACAGGGACGTATGGCTACACCTTC. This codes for CASSIGTGTYGYTF.

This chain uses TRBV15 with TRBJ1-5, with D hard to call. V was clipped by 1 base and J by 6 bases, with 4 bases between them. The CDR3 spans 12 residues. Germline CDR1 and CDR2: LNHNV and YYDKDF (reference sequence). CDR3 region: CATSRVGQPQHF. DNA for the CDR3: TGTGCCACCAGCAGAGTCGGTCAGCCCCAGCATTTT.

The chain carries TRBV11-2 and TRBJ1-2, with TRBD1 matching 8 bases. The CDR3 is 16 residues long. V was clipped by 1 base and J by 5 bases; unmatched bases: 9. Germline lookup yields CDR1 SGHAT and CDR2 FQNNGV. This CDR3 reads CASSLGVGQGVYGYTF. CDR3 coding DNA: TGTGCCAGCAGCTTAGGAGTTGGACAGGGTGTATATGGCTACACCTTC.

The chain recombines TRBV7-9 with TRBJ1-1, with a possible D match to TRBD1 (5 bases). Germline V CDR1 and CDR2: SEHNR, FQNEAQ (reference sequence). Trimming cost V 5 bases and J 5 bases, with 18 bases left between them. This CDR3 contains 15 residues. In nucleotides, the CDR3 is TGTGCCAGCAGCCCCCCCGGGGGAGTTAGGACTGAAGCTTTCTTT. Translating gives CASSPPGGVRTEAFF. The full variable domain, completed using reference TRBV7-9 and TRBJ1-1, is DTGVSQNPRHKITKRGQNVTFRCDPISEHNRLYWYRQTLGQGPEFLTYFQNEAQLEKSRLLSDRFSAERPKGSFSTLEIQRTEQGDSAMYLCASSPPGGVRTEAFFGQGTRLTVV.

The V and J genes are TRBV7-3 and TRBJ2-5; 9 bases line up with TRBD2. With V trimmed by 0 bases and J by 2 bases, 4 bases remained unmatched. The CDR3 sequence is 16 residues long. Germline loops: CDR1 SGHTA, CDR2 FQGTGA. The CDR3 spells CASSLTFSGGQETQYF. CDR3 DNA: TGTGCCAGCAGCTTAACCTTTAGCGGGGGACAAGAGACCCAGTACTTC.

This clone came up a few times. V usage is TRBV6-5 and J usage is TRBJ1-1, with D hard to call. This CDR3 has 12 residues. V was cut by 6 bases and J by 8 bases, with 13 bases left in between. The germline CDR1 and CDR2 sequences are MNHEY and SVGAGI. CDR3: CASSDTPGEAFF. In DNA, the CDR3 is TGTGCCAGCAGCGATACTCCGGGAGAAGCTTTCTTT.

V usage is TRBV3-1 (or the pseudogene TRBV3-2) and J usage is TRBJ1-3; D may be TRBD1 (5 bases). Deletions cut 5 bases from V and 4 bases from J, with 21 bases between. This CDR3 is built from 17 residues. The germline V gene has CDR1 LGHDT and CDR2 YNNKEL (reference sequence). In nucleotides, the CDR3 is TGTGCCAGCAGCAAGCAGACAGTGCGCCTACTCGGAAACACCATATATTTT. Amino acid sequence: CASSKQTVRLLGNTIYF.

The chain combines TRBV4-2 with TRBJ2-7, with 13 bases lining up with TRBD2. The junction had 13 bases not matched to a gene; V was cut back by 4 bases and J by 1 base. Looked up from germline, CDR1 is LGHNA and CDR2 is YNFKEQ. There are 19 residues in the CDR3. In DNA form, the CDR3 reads TGTGCCAGCAGCCCCGAACTGACTAGCGGGGGGCTTAAATCCTACGAGCAGTACTTC. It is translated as CASSPELTSGGLKSYEQYF.

The CDR3 bases are TGTGCCAGCAGCCAGATGGACAGCCGGGAGTACTTC. Protein: CASSQMDSREYF. The V and J genes are TRBV14 and TRBJ2-7, with D possibly matching TRBD1 (6 bases). The germline CDR1 and CDR2 sequences are SGHDN and FVKESK. V was shortened by 3 bases and J by 11 bases, with 14 bases between the two germline ends. The CDR3 runs to 12 residues.

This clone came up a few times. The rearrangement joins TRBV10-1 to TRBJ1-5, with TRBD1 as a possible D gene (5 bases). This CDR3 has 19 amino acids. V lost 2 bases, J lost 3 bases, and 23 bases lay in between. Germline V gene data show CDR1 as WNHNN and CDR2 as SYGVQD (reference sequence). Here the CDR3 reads CASSEMSREEVNNNQPQHF. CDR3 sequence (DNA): TGCGCCAGCAGTGAGATGAGCAGGGAAGAGGTCAATAACAATCAGCCCCAGCATTTT.

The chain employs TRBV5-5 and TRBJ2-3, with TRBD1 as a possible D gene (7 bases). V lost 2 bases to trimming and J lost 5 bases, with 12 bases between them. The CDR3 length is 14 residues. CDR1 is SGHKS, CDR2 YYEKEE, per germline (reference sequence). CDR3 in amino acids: CASSLGQGGDTQYF. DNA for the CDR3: TGTGCCAGCAGCTTAGGCCAGGGGGGAGATACGCAGTATTTT.

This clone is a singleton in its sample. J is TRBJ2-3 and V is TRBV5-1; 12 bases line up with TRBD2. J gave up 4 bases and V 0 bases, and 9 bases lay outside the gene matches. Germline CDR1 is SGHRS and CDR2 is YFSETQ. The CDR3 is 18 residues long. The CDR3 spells CASSLGTSSGGAADTQYF. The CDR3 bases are TGCGCCAGCAGCTTGGGGACCTCTAGCGGGGGGGCGGCAGATACGCAGTATTTT.

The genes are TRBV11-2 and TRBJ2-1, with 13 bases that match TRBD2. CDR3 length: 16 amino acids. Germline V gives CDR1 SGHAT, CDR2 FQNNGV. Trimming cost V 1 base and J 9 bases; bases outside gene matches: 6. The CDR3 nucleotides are TGTGCCAGCAGCTTAGGACGGACTAGCGGGGGTGGTGAGCAGTTCTTC. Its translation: CASSLGRTSGGGEQFF.

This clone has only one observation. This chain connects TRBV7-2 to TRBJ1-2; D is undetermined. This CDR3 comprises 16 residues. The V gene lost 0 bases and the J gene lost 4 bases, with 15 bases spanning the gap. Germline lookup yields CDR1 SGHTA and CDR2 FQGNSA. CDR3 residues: CASSLAIADSPYGYTF. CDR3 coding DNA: TGTGCCAGCAGCTTAGCGATAGCAGATTCTCCCTATGGCTACACCTTC.